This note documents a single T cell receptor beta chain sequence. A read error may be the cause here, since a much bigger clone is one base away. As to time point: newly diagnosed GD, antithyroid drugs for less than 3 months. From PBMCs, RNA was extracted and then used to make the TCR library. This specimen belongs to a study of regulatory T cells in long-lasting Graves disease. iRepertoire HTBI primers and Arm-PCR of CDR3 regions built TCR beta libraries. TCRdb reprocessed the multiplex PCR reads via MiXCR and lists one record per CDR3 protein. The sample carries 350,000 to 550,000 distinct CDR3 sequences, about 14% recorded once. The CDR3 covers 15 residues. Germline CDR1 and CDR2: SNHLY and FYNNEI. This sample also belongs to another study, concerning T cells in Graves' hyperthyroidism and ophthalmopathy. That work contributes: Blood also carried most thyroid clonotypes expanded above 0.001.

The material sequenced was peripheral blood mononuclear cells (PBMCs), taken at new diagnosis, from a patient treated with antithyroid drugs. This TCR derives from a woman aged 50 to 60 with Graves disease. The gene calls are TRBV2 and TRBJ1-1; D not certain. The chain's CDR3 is CASSALDLSNTEALF. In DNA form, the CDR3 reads TGTGCCAGCAGCGCCCTTGACCTCTCGAACACTGAAGCTCTCTTT.